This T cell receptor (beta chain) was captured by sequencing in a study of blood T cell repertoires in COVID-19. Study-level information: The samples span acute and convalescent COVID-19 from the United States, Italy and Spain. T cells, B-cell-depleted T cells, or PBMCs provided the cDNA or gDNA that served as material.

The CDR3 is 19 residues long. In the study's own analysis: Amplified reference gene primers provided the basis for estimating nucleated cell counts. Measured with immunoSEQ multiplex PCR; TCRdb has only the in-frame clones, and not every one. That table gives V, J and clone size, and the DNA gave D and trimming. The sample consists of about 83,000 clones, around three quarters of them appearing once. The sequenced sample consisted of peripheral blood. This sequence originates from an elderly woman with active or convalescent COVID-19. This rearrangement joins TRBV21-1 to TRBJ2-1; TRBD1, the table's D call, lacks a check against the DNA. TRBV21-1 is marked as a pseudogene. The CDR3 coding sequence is TGTGCCAGCAGCAAAATCCAGAAGAGGGACAGGGGCCGATACAATGAGCAGTTCTTC. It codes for CASSKIQKRDRGRYNEQFF.